This T cell receptor (beta chain) was captured in a study of cytomegalovirus exposure and HLA in healthy donors. V lost 6 bases to trimming and J lost 0 bases; unmatched junction nucleotides: 5. This CDR3 region has 15 residues. In germline, CDR1 is SNHLY, CDR2 FYNNEI. Study-level findings and limits: For presence/absence analyses, sequencing depth was assumed to be roughly uniform across donors. A missense variant in DCLRE1C was later tied to TCR beta V- and J-gene trimming. When the data were analyzed later, several of the most significant clusters appeared to be linked to common viral pathogens.

Remarks on this clone: Its cognate antigen is unknown.

Researchers ran the PCR with 60 Vbeta and 13 Jbeta primers. Measured with immunoSEQ multiplex PCR; TCRdb has only the in-frame clones, and not every one. The data show over 150,000 clones, roughly 77% seen once. The source is a man aged 30 to 39 in good health and CMV-seropositive. The chain uses TRBV2 and TRBJ1-5; 7 bases map to TRBD1. The material sequenced was PBMCs. CDR3 sequence: CASSEDRNSNQPQHF. The CDR3 region has the DNA TGTGCCAGCAGCGAGGACAGGAATAGCAATCAGCCCCAGCATTTT. Complete variable domain (other parts from reference TRBV2 and TRBJ1-5): EPEVTQTPSHQVTQMGQEVILRCVPISNHLYFYWYRQILGQKVEFLVSFYNNEISEKSEIFDDQFSVERPDGSNFTLKIRSTKLEDSAMYFCASSEDRNSNQPQHFGDGTRLSIL.